This T cell receptor (beta chain) was found in a study of T cell repertoires in cytomegalovirus infection. As for the study in general: Indicated by public TCR beta signatures were CMV infection and matching HLA type.

TCRdb processed the reads anew with MiXCR; each CDR3 protein has one entry. The table shows nearly 550,000 distinct CDR3 sequences, with 15% to 20% occurring only once. There are many counts of this clonotype. Its antigen is undetermined. Study findings and constraints: Using cumulative public TCR beta family frequency, the authors identified those who carried CMV together with the relevant HLA. HLA-C-restricted TCR beta clonotypes specific for CMV led the ex vivo response.

V shed 1 base and J 1 base; nucleotides not matched to a gene: 5. The CDR3 totals 16 residues. Germline V lookup: CDR1 SGHVS, CDR2 FQNEAQ. Source material: CD8+ T cells from PBMCs. This receptor was identified in a human donor in good health (CMV status not recorded). Some clones in this sample may be carry-over from other donors' samples. The chain couples TRBV7-8 to TRBJ2-3, with 7 positions matching TRBD2. CDR3 region: CASSLGTGGRTDTQYF. CDR3 DNA sequence: TGTGCCAGCAGCTTAGGGACGGGAGGCCGCACAGATACGCAGTATTTT.